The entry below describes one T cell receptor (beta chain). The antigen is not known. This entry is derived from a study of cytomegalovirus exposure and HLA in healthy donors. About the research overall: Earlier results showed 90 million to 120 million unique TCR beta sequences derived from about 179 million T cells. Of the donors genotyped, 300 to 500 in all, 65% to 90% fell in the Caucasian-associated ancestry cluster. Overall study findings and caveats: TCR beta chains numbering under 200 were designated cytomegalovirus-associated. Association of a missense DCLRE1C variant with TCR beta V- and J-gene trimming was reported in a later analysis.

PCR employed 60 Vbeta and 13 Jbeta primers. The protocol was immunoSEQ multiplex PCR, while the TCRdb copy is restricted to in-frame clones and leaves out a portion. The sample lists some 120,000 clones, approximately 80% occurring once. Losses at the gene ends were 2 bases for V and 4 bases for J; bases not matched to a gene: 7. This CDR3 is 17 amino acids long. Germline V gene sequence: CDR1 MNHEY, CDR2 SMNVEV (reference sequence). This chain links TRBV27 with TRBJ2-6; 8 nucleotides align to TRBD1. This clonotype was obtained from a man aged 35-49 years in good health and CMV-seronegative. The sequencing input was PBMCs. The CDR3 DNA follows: TGTGCCAGCAGTTTAGGGCAGGGGGCGCTCGGGGCCAACGTCCTGACTTTC. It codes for CASSLGQGALGANVLTF.